These 25 T cell receptor beta chains were all obtained from the same sample, sequenced in a study of PD-L1 blockade in urothelial cancer. This sample's time point: peripheral blood 6 weeks after treatment start. Assay used: immunoSEQ multiplex PCR; TCRdb lists only in-frame clones, some missing. The sample lists about 66,000 clones; about nine tenths were seen once. Sequenced here: PBMCs, sampled around atezolizumab (anti-PD-L1) treatment. Source of these receptors: a man aged 60 to 69 with urothelial cancer.

The chain links TRBV5-1 to TRBJ2-3; D gene ambiguous. CDR1 is SGHRS, CDR2 YFSETQ, per germline. V lost 0 bases and J lost 0, with 8 bases in between. The CDR3 extends over 15 amino acids. The CDR3 DNA reads as TGCGCCAGCAGCTTGGATAGTCCTAGCACAGATACGCAGTATTTT. This translates into CASSLDSPSTDTQYF.

CDR3 nucleotide sequence: TGTGCCAGCAGCATGCTACAGGGCTACGAGCAGTACTTC. It is translated as CASSMLQGYEQYF. The V and J genes are TRBV13 and TRBJ2-7; D is perhaps TRBD1 (6 bases). This CDR3 has 13 amino acids. Germline CDR1 and CDR2: PRHDT and FYEKMQ (reference sequence). V was shortened by 5 bases and J by 3 bases, with 11 bases between the two germline ends.

The chain joins TRBV15 to TRBJ2-1; 9 nucleotides match TRBD2. The CDR3 sequence is 17 residues long. Germline V gene sequence: CDR1 LNHNV, CDR2 YYDKDF (reference sequence). Trimming took 1 base from V and 7 from J; bases not matched to a gene: 11. In DNA form, the CDR3 reads TGTGCCACCAGCAGAGCGGGCGGGCGGGAGGGCCGGAATGAGCAGTTCTTC. This sequence encodes CATSRAGGREGRNEQFF. The full variable domain, with the rest looked up from reference TRBV15 and TRBJ2-1, is DAMVIQNPRYQVTQFGKPVTLSCSQTLNHNVMYWYQQKSSQAPKLLFHYYDKDFNNEADTPDNFQSRRPNTSFCFLDIRSPGLGDTAMYLCATSRAGGREGRNEQFFGPGTRLTVL.

This clone was seen a few times. The chain has TRBV5-1 and TRBJ1-2; D gene uncertain. This CDR3 spans 18 amino acids. The germline CDR1 and CDR2 sequences are SGHRS and YFSETQ. Trimming left V 1 base short and J 7 bases short, with 26 bases between. The CDR3: CASSLFQVVGQFPSGYTF. The DNA for the CDR3 is TGCGCCAGCAGCTTGTTTCAGGTCGTTGGGCAGTTTCCTTCTGGCTACACCTTC.

The chain links TRBV6-1 to TRBJ1-5, with 9 bases lining up with TRBD1. V was pared by 8 bases and J by 2 bases, with 4 bases of the junction left unmatched. This CDR3 has 14 amino acids. Germline-derived CDR1 and CDR2 are MNHNS and SASEGT. CDR3 sequence reads: CASRTGEGNQPQHF. CDR3 DNA sequence: TGTGCCAGCCGGACAGGGGAGGGCAATCAGCCCCAGCATTTT.

As to this clone: At one boundary the junction diverges from the germline segment, which might be a read error. The V and J genes are TRBV7-9 and TRBJ2-7; D not certain. This CDR3 has 11 amino acids. Germline values: CDR1 SEHNR, CDR2 FQNEAQ (reference sequence). CDR3: CASSLLDTPNF. The CDR3 DNA follows: TGTGCCAGCAGCTTATTAGACACCCCCAACTTC.

The chain combines TRBV5-1 with TRBJ2-2, with TRBD2 as a possible D gene (7 bases). The CDR3 sequence is 17 residues long. CDR1 and CDR2 (germline): SGHRS, YFSETQ. V was clipped by 0 bases and J by 1 base, with 13 bases between them. DNA of the CDR3: TGCGCCAGCAGCTTGGAGGGGGGGCCGTTGAACACCGGGGAGCTGTTTTTT. Translating gives CASSLEGGPLNTGELFF.

The chain links TRBV9 to TRBJ2-7, with D possibly TRBD2 on 7 matching bases. CDR1 SGDLS and CDR2 YYNGEE come from the germline V gene. CDR3 size: 15 residues. V gave up 3 bases and J gave up 3 bases, with 16 bases separating them. CDR3 nucleotide sequence: TGTGCCAGCAGCGCAAGGGGGGGTGCGATCTACGAGCAGTACTTC. Amino acids: CASSARGGAIYEQYF. Complete variable domain (other parts from reference TRBV9 and TRBJ2-7): DSGVTQTPKHLITATGQRVTLRCSPRSGDLSVYWYQQSLDQGLQFLIQYYNGEERAKGNILERFSAQQFPDLHSELNLSSLELGDSALYFCASSARGGAIYEQYFGPGTRLTVT.

This chain uses TRBV30 with TRBJ2-3; no firm D call. The V gene lost 2 bases and the J gene lost 0 bases, with 6 bases spanning the gap. Per germline, CDR1 GTSNPN and CDR2 SVGIG (reference sequence). The CDR3 has 13 amino acids. This chain's CDR3 is CAWSLGSTDTQYF. CDR3 coding DNA: TGTGCCTGGAGTCTCGGGAGCACAGATACGCAGTATTTT.

The chain has TRBV18 and TRBJ1-1; a possible D gene is TRBD1 (6 bases). Germline-derived CDR1 and CDR2 are KGHSH and LQKENI. The CDR3 loop spans 16 amino acids. V lost 2 bases to trimming and J lost 4 bases, with 17 bases between them. The CDR3 sequence is CASSPMGHDGSTEAFF. CDR3 coding DNA: TGTGCCAGCTCACCAATGGGACACGATGGGAGCACTGAAGCTTTCTTT. The full variable domain, with the rest looked up from reference TRBV18 and TRBJ1-1, is NAGVMQNPRHLVRRRGQEARLRCSPMKGHSHVYWYRQLPEEGLKFMVYLQKENIIDESGMPKERFSAEFPKEGPSILRIQQVVRGDSAAYFCASSPMGHDGSTEAFFGQGTRLTVV.

This chain uses TRBV20-1 with TRBJ2-7; no clear D gene. This CDR3 has 10 amino acids. CDR1 DFQATT and CDR2 SNEGSKA come from the germline V gene (reference sequence). V was pared by 5 bases and J by 5 bases, with 7 bases between. The CDR3, as DNA: TGCAGTGCTTACAGTAACGAGCAGTACTTC. This translates into CSAYSNEQYF.

This clone appeared a few times. The chain carries TRBV29-1 and TRBJ1-1, with 8 bases identical to TRBD1. The CDR3 sequence is 14 residues long. From germline, CDR1 is SQVTM and CDR2 ANQGSEA. The V and J ends lost 2 bases and 4 bases, in that order; junction bases with no gene match: 6. CDR3 sequence reads: CSVEQGAGSTEAFF. The CDR3 DNA follows: TGCAGCGTTGAACAGGGGGCAGGAAGCACTGAAGCTTTCTTT.

The gene calls are TRBV28 and TRBJ2-3; 7 bases are a match to TRBD1. This CDR3 contains 15 residues. Germline lookup yields CDR1 MDHEN and CDR2 SYDVKM. V gave up 2 bases and J gave up 3 bases; unmatched junction bases: 5. CDR3 residues: CASSLPAGGTDTQYF. The CDR3 DNA reads as TGTGCCAGCAGTTTACCAGCAGGGGGAACAGATACGCAGTATTTT. The complete variable domain, with remaining parts taken from reference TRBV28 and TRBJ2-3, reads DVKVTQSSRYLVKRTGEKVFLECVQDMDHENMFWYRQDPGLGLRLIYFSYDVKMKEKGDIPEGYSVSREKKERFSLILESASTNQTSMYLCASSLPAGGTDTQYFGPGTRLTVL.

This clone was recorded only once. The chain employs TRBV6-5 and TRBJ2-7; the match to TRBD2 covers 10 bases. Looked up from germline, CDR1 is MNHEY and CDR2 is SVGAGI. The CDR3 loop spans 16 amino acids. Trimming cost V 0 bases and J 3 bases; bases outside gene matches: 5. The DNA for the CDR3 is TGTGCCAGCAGTTACTCCTCCGGGACTAGCGTCTACGAGCAGTACTTC. Its translation is CASSYSSGTSVYEQYF.

The CDR3 loop is CAWEQGANQPQHF. For the CDR3, the DNA is TGTGCCTGGGAGCAGGGCGCTAATCAGCCCCAGCATTTT. The V gene is TRBV30, the J gene TRBJ1-5; D is perhaps TRBD1 (5 bases). Trimming removed 5 bases from V and 4 bases from J, with 12 bases in between. CDR1 is GTSNPN, CDR2 SVGIG, per germline (reference sequence). The CDR3 sequence is 13 residues long.

The chain joins TRBV21-1 to TRBJ2-5; the table names TRBD2, a call not compared with the DNA. TRBV21-1 is a known pseudogene. The CDR3 sequence is 19 residues long. The CDR3 loop is CASSKARGLAGPKGETQYF. The DNA for the CDR3 is TGTGCCAGCAGCAAAGCCCGGGGACTAGCGGGCCCCAAGGGAGAGACCCAGTACTTC.

The V and J genes are TRBV5-8 and TRBJ1-2; 10 bases agree with TRBD1. This CDR3 has 16 amino acids. The J segment lost 1 base and the V segment lost 4 bases, leaving 7 bases of the junction unmatched. Germline V gives CDR1 SGHTS, CDR2 YDEGEE. CDR3 loop: CASSPPRDRGNYGYTF. The CDR3 coding sequence is TGTGCCAGCAGCCCCCCCCGGGACAGGGGTAACTATGGCTACACCTTC.

This chain uses TRBV28 with TRBJ2-7, with no clear D. The germline V gene has CDR1 MDHEN and CDR2 SYDVKM. Deletions cut 5 bases from V and 4 bases from J, with 6 bases between. CDR3 length: 11 amino acids. CDR3 nucleotide sequence: TGTGCCAGCAGTCTAACGTACGAGCAGTACTTC. As protein: CASSLTYEQYF.

The chain carries TRBV6-5 and TRBJ1-5; no clear D gene. The germline V and J ends were trimmed by 2 bases and 9 bases, with 8 bases remaining between them. The CDR3 covers 12 residues. Germline V gene data show CDR1 as MNHEY and CDR2 as SVGAGI. The CDR3 DNA is TGTGCCAGCAGTTACCGCGGAGGGCCCCAGCATTTT. Its translation: CASSYRGGPQHF.

The rearrangement uses TRBV19 and TRBJ1-2; unclear D gene. Trimming took off 3 bases at V and 2 bases at J, with 13 bases between the two ends. This CDR3 region has 15 residues. The V gene's germline CDR1 is LNHDA and CDR2 SQIVND (reference sequence). This CDR3 is CASSMVRQANYGYTF. DNA of the CDR3: TGTGCCAGTAGTATGGTAAGGCAGGCAAACTATGGCTACACCTTC.

This sequence joins TRBV19 and TRBJ2-5; 10 nucleotides agree with TRBD1. Germline-derived CDR1 and CDR2 are LNHDA and SQIVND (reference sequence). J lost 1 base, V lost 1 base, and 6 bases had no gene match. The CDR3 is 17 amino acids. CDR3 in amino acids: CASSIGGTGVFQETQYF. The CDR3 DNA sequence: TGTGCCAGTAGTATAGGGGGGACAGGGGTCTTCCAAGAGACCCAGTACTTC. Using reference TRBV19 and TRBJ2-5 for the parts outside the CDR3, the full variable domain is DGGITQSPKYLFRKEGQNVTLSCEQNLNHDAMYWYRQDPGQGLRLIYYSQIVNDFQKGDIAEGYSVSREKKESFPLTVTSAQKNPTAFYLCASSIGGTGVFQETQYFGPGTRLLVL.

The V call is TRBV27, the J call TRBJ2-7, with 8 bases aligning to TRBD2. The germline gives CDR1 MNHEY, CDR2 SMNVEV (reference sequence). The CDR3 is made up of 15 amino acids. The J segment lost 7 bases and the V segment lost 1 base, leaving 9 bases of the junction unmatched. The CDR3, as DNA: TGTGCCAGCAGTTTATATGACGGGAGGGCCGGGGAGCAGTACTTC. Residues: CASSLYDGRAGEQYF.

The chain recombines TRBV29-1 with TRBJ2-6, with TRBD1 as a possible D gene (6 bases). The V end lost 6 bases, the J end lost 2 bases, and 14 bases lay between the germline ends. CDR1 is SQVTM, CDR2 ANQGSEA, per germline. The CDR3 extends over 15 amino acids. The CDR3 region has the DNA TGCAGCGTGCTAAGACAGGATCCTGGGGCCAACGTCCTGACTTTC. Translated, it gives CSVLRQDPGANVLTF.

This chain joins TRBV5-4 and TRBJ1-2; D gene uncertain. The CDR3 runs to 13 residues. The germline gives CDR1 SGHNT, CDR2 YYREEE (reference sequence). With 4 bases removed from V and 3 bases from J, the gap between germline ends came to 10 bases. Here the CDR3 reads CASSPVGDYGYTF. The CDR3 DNA reads as TGTGCCAGCAGCCCCGTGGGCGACTATGGCTACACCTTC.

The chain couples TRBV28 to TRBJ1-5; D not certain. Germline V gene lookup returns CDR1 MDHEN and CDR2 SYDVKM. V was pared by 3 bases and J by 3 bases, with 9 bases between. This CDR3 comprises 14 residues. The CDR3 spells CASSLGRPNQPQHF. The CDR3 DNA sequence: TGTGCCAGCAGTTTGGGCAGACCCAATCAGCCCCAGCATTTT.